This T cell receptor beta chain was identified during a study of blood T cell repertoires in COVID-19. In the original workflow: Amplification with reference gene primers provided the estimates of nucleated cell counts. Assay used: immunoSEQ multiplex PCR; TCRdb lists only in-frame clones, some missing. V, J and clone size are those of that table, while D and trimming were read from the DNA. The sample shows some 150,000 clones, almost 80% of them seen only once. This CDR3 is built from 18 residues. CDR1 is KGHDR, CDR2 SFDVKD, per germline. Trimming cost V 4 bases and J 4 bases; bases outside gene matches: 10. Study members were between about 18 and 95 years old and lived in about two dozen US regions. Participants were placed into cohorts based on the clinical history they reported.

Input material: PBMCs or T cells enriched from blood (not recorded which). The V call is TRBV24-1, the J call TRBJ2-6, with 9 bases aligning to TRBD1. This clonotype was sampled from a woman aged 45-60 years who had recovered from COVID-19. As DNA, the CDR3 is TGTGCCACCAGTGAGGCCGTGGGACAGGGCTCGGGGGCCAACGTCCTGACTTTC. Translating it yields CATSEAVGQGSGANVLTF.